The next 3 T cell receptor beta chains were all read from a single sample in a study of blood T cell repertoires in COVID-19. TCRdb keeps only in-frame clones here, not all; method: immunoSEQ multiplex PCR. The sample shows roughly 250,000 clones, approximately 86% of them seen only once. Sequencing input: peripheral blood. These receptor sequences come from a man aged 55 to 70 who had recovered from COVID-19.

The count of this clone is one. The chain employs TRBV24-1 and TRBJ2-1, with 7 bases identical to TRBD1. This CDR3 region has 17 residues. In germline, CDR1 is KGHDR, CDR2 SFDVKD. The V gene end was trimmed by 9 bases and the J gene end by 0 bases; junction bases not matched to a gene: 13. The CDR3 spells CATQGDVRSSSYNEQFF. CDR3 sequence (DNA): TGTGCCACCCAGGGGGACGTAAGATCTAGCTCCTACAATGAGCAGTTCTTC.

J is TRBJ1-3 and V is TRBV9; a weak D match, TRBD1 (5 bases). There are 15 residues in the CDR3. Per germline, CDR1 SGDLS and CDR2 YYNGEE. The germline V and J ends were trimmed by 0 bases and 1 base, with 8 bases remaining between them. CDR3: CASSVVSGSGNTIYF. The DNA of the CDR3 is TGTGCCAGCAGCGTAGTCTCAGGGTCTGGAAACACCATATATTTT. The full variable domain, its missing parts supplied by reference TRBV9 and TRBJ1-3, is DSGVTQTPKHLITATGQRVTLRCSPRSGDLSVYWYQQSLDQGLQFLIQYYNGEERAKGNILERFSAQQFPDLHSELNLSSLELGDSALYFCASSVVSGSGNTIYFGEGSWLTVV.

This chain uses TRBV10-2 with TRBJ2-4; TRBD2 matches at 11 bases. The V and J ends lost 6 bases and 8 bases, in that order; junction bases with no gene match: 3. CDR1 WSHSY and CDR2 SAAADI come from the germline V gene. CDR3 size: 13 residues. The CDR3 DNA follows: TGCGCCAGCAGAGGACTAGCGGGCGACATTCAGTACTTC. It is translated as CASRGLAGDIQYF.